This TCR beta chain was retrieved from a study of T cells after yellow fever vaccination. In germline, CDR1 is MGHRA, CDR2 YSYEKL. The CDR3 has 16 amino acids. TCR cDNA was made by 5'RACE template switching, adding a universal primer site and UMIs. A single record per CDR3 protein comes from TCRdb applying MiXCR to the 5' RACE reads. The sample lists around 180,000 distinct CDR3 sequences; roughly 6.4% were seen once. A note on this clonotype: Its antigen is as yet unknown. Being one base from a much bigger clone, this may be a read error.

Study findings and constraints: A small share of clonotypes appeared in both CD4 and CD8 compartments. The secondary response was weaker but peaked faster, day 5 versus 15. Abundant clonotypes from the bulk population could get into FACS-sorted repertoires as contaminants.

The rearrangement uses TRBV4-1 and TRBJ2-4; a possible D gene is TRBD2 (5 bases). The TCR sequence derives from a young man who received the YFV17D yellow fever vaccine. This material consisted of CD4+ T cells sorted from PBMCs, taken on the day of the first yellow fever vaccination. The CDR3 DNA reads as TGCGCCCGCAGCCAAGTTGGACGGGGAACGGGAAACATTCAGTACTTC. This codes for CARSQVGRGTGNIQYF.